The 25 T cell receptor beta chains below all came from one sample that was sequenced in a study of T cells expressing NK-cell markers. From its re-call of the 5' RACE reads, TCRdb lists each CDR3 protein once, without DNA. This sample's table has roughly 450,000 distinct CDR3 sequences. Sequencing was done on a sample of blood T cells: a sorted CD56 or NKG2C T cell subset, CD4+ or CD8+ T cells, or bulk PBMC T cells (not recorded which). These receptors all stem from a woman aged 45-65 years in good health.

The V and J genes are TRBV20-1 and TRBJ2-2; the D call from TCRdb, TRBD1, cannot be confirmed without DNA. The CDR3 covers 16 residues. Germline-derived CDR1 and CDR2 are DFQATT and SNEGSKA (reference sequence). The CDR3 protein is CSARDRQGASTGELFF.

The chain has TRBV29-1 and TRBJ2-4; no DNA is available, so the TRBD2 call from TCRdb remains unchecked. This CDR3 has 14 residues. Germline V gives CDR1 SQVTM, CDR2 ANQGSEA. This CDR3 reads CSVVRAGSKNIQYF.

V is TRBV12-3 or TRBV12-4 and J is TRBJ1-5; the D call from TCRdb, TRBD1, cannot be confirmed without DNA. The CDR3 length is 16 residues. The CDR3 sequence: CASSPNMGGAGQPQHF.

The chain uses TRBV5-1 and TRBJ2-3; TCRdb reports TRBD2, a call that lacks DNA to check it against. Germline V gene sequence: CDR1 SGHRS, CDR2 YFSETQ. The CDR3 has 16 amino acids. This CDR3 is CASSLGGTGGADTQYF.

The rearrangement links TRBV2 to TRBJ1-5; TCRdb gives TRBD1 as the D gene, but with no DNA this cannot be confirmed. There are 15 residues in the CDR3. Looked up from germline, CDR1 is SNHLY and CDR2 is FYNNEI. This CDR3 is CASNPIRGNNQPQHF.

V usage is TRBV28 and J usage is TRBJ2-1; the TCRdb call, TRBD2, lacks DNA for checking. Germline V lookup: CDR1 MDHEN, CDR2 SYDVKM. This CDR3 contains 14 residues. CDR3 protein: CASSLAGWGVEQFF. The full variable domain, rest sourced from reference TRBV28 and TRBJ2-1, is DVKVTQSSRYLVKRTGEKVFLECVQDMDHENMFWYRQDPGLGLRLIYFSYDVKMKEKGDIPEGYSVSREKKERFSLILESASTNQTSMYLCASSLAGWGVEQFFGPGTRLTVL.

The CDR3 region is CSAGQFEKLFF. V and J are TRBV29-1 and TRBJ1-4; there is no DNA to check the TCRdb D call of TRBD1. The germline V gene has CDR1 SQVTM and CDR2 ANQGSEA. This CDR3 is built from 11 residues.

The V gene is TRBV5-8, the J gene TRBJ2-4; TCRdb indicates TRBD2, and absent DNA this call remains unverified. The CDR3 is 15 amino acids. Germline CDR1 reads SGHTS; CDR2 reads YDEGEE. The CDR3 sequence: CASSSFSPILISQYF.

CDR3 sequence: CASSLKVAVTQYF. The genes are TRBV12-3 or TRBV12-4 and TRBJ2-5. The CDR3 is 13 amino acids.

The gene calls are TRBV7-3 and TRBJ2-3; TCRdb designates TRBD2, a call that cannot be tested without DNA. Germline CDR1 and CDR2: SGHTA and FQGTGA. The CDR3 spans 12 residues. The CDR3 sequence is CASSRFQGPQYF.

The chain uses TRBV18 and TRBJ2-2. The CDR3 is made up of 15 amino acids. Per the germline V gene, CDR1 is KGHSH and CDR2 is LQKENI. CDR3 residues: CASSPSGAFTGELFF.

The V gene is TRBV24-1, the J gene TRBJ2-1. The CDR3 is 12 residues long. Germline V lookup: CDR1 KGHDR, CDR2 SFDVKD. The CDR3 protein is CATSDYTGLQFF.

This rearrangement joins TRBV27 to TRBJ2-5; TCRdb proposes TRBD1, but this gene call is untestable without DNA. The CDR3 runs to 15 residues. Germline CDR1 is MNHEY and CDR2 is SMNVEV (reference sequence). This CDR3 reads CASRKLQGKWETQYF.

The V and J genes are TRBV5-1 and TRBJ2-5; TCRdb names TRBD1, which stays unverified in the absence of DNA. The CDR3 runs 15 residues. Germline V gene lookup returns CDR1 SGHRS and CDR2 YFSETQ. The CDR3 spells CASSPLGTGLETQYF.

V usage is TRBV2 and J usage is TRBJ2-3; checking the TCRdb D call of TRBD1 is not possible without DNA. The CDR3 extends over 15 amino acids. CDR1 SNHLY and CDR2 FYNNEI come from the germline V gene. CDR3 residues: CASSPRTGGADTQYF.

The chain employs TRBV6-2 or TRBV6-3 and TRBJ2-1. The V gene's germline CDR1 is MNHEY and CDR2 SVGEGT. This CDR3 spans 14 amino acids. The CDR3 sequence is CASSNRGSYNEQFF.

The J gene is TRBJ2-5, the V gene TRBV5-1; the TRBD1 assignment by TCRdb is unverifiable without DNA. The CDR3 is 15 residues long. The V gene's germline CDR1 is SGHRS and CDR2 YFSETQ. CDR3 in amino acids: CASSRRQGGEETQYF.

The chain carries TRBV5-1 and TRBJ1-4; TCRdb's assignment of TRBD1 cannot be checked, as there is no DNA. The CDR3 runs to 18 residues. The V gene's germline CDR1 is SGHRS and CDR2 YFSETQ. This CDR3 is CASSIPGDVGPDGEKLFF.

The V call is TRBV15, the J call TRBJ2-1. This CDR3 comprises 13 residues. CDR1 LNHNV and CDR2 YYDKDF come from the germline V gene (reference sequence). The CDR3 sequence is CATSRGIEGGQFF.

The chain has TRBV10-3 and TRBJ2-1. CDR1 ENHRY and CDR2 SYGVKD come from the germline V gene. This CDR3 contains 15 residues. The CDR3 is CAISQTQVGYNEQFF.

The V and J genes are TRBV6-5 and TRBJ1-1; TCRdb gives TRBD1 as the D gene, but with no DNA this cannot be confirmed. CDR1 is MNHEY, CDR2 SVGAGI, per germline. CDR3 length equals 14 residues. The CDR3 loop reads CASSYGQGDTEAFF.

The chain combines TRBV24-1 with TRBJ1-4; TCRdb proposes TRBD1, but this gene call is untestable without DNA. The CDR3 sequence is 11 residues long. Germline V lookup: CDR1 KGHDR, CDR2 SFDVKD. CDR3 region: CATGRFEKLFF.

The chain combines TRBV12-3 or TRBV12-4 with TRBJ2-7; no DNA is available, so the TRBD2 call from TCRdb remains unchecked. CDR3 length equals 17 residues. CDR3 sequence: CASSPPTSGRGSNEQYF.

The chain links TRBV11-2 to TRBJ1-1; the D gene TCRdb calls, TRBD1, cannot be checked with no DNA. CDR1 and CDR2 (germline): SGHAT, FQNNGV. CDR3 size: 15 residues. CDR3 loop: CASSPGQTMNTEAFF.

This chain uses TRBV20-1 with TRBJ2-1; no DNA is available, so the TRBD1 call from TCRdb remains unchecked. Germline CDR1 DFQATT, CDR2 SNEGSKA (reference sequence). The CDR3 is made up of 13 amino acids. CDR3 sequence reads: CSASSGVYNEQFF.